Below are 9 T cell receptor beta chains sequenced from a single sample in a study of naive and memory T cell subsets. Two oligonucleotides, mixed equimolar, formed the beta constant-region primer covering TRBC1 and TRBC2. Nested alpha and beta constant-region primers with the SP2 primer drove four PCR rounds on ligated cDNA. In TCRdb, the UMI-ligation and nested PCR reads were re-called with MiXCR into one record per CDR3 protein. Seen here are 20,000 to 25,000 distinct CDR3 sequences, 7% to 10% observed once, and the top ten hold roughly 20%. Source material: central memory CD8+ T cells from blood. The receptors derive from a human donor in good health.

The sample holds a few counts of this clonotype. The genes are TRBV27 and TRBJ1-5; unclear D gene. The CDR3 extends over 12 amino acids. In germline, CDR1 is MNHEY, CDR2 SMNVEV (reference sequence). Trimming removed 4 bases at V and 10 bases at J, with 11 bases between. CDR3 residues: CASSSPPEPQHF. CDR3 nucleotide sequence: TGTGCCAGCAGTTCCCCGCCTGAACCCCAGCATTTT.

J is TRBJ1-5 and V is TRBV28; D unclear. The germline V gene encodes CDR1 MDHEN and CDR2 SYDVKM. Trimming cost V 4 bases and J 7 bases, with 8 bases left between them. This CDR3 comprises 12 residues. The CDR3 bases are TGTGCCAGCAGTTATTACGGACAGCCCCAGCATTTT. Encoded protein: CASSYYGQPQHF.

The V gene is TRBV9, the J gene TRBJ2-2; unclear D gene. V lost 0 bases and J lost 7, with 4 bases in between. Germline V lookup: CDR1 SGDLS, CDR2 YYNGEE. The CDR3 totals 12 residues. CDR3 coding DNA: TGTGCCAGCAGCGTAGTAGTCGGGGAGCTGTTTTTT. Its translation is CASSVVVGELFF. Together with reference TRBV9 and TRBJ2-2, the CDR3 gives the full variable domain: DSGVTQTPKHLITATGQRVTLRCSPRSGDLSVYWYQQSLDQGLQFLIQYYNGEERAKGNILERFSAQQFPDLHSELNLSSLELGDSALYFCASSVVVGELFFGEGSRLTVL.

Only a few counts were recorded for this clonotype. The chain carries TRBV7-6 and TRBJ2-3, with TRBD2 identical over 11 bases. CDR1 is SGHVS and CDR2 is FNYEAQ in the germline V gene. V shed 5 bases and J 4 bases; nucleotides not matched to a gene: 8. The CDR3 is 16 amino acids. CDR3 sequence: CASSILTSGSADTQYF. The CDR3 DNA follows: TGTGCCAGCAGCATTCTCACTAGCGGGAGTGCAGATACGCAGTATTTT.

The sample holds a few counts of this clonotype. V is TRBV27 and J is TRBJ2-7, with a possible D match to TRBD2 (6 bases). CDR1 MNHEY and CDR2 SMNVEV come from the germline V gene (reference sequence). The CDR3 sequence is 10 residues long. CDR3 region: CAAGSYEQYF. The CDR3 region has the DNA TGTGCTGCGGGGTCCTACGAGCAGTACTTC.

J is TRBJ2-5 and V is TRBV7-2, with 8 bases aligning to TRBD1. This CDR3 contains 17 residues. Germline loops: CDR1 SGHTA, CDR2 FQGNSA. After removal of 5 bases from V and 0 bases from J, the junction contained 11 bases not matched to a gene. In nucleotides, the CDR3 is TGTGCCAGCAGCCCGATCCCCGGACAGGGAGACCAAGAGACCCAGTACTTC. Translated, it gives CASSPIPGQGDQETQYF.

This clonotype has just a few counts. The J gene is TRBJ2-7, the V gene TRBV4-1; D remains unclear. V gave up 1 base and J gave up 6 bases, with 10 bases separating them. CDR1 MGHRA and CDR2 YSYEKL come from the germline V gene. This CDR3 is built from 13 residues. The CDR3 protein is CASSQVLVLEQYF. The CDR3 DNA follows: TGCGCCAGCAGCCAAGTCCTAGTCCTCGAGCAGTACTTC.

This clonotype turned up a few times. This chain's CDR3 is CASSSPGLAAYEQYF. The CDR3 bases are TGTGCCAGCAGCTCACCTGGACTAGCTGCGTACGAGCAGTACTTC. The V and J genes are TRBV5-4 and TRBJ2-7; TRBD2 matches 8 bases. Germline CDR1 and CDR2: SGHNT and YYREEE (reference sequence). The CDR3 spans 15 residues. V was pared by 3 bases and J by 4 bases, with 9 bases of the junction left unmatched.

In this sample, this clonotype turned up many times. This chain uses TRBV18 with TRBJ2-1, with D perhaps TRBD2 (6 bases). The CDR3 has 17 residues. V lost 0 bases and J 1 base, leaving 13 bases between the germline ends. CDR1 and CDR2 (germline): KGHSH, LQKENI. CDR3 nucleotide sequence: TGTGCCAGCTCACCACCGGTAAGGGCGGGGTCCTACAATGAGCAGTTCTTC. This codes for CASSPPVRAGSYNEQFF.